The next 2 T cell receptor beta chains were all read from a single sample in a study of T-cell memory formation after mild COVID-19. TCRdb fed the 5' RACE reads into MiXCR, producing one record per CDR3 protein. This sample yields about 430,000 distinct CDR3 sequences, of which 20% to 25% are seen a single time; 7.5% to 10% belongs to the top ten. Specimen: PBMCs or a T cell subset sorted from them (not recorded which). The receptors were sampled from an adult woman who had mild COVID-19 (a few samples of this study predate the infection). Cell type and time point are not known.

The chain has TRBV3-1 and TRBJ2-7, with TRBD2 matching 13 bases. Losses at the gene ends were 4 bases for V and 4 bases for J; bases not matched to a gene: 7. Germline loops: CDR1 LGHDT, CDR2 YNNKEL (reference sequence). This CDR3 is 16 amino acids long. The DNA of the CDR3 is TGTGCCAGCAGCCTCCACCCACTAGCGGGAGGGTACGAGCAGTACTTC. Translated, it gives CASSLHPLAGGYEQYF.

J is TRBJ2-3 and V is TRBV29-1; 10 bases agree with TRBD2. The CDR3 is made up of 15 amino acids. J gave up 2 bases and V 5 bases, and 7 bases lay outside the gene matches. The germline V gene encodes CDR1 SQVTM and CDR2 ANQGSEA. In nucleotides, the CDR3 is TGCAGCGTTTGGACTAGCGGAGACCTCACAGATACGCAGTATTTT. Amino acids: CSVWTSGDLTDTQYF.